This T cell receptor (beta chain) was profiled in a study of T cell responses to AZD1222 COVID-19 vaccine. Study-level findings and limits: CD4 TCRs covered the whole spike, strongest at regions 160-218 and 743-854. Of the AZD1222 recipients, only five to seven were seropositive at baseline. Clonal diversity may have been underestimated in mostly white British donors. Nearly half of unique spike-specific TCRs reportedly avoided B.1.351 and B.1.1.7 mutated regions.

A remark on this clone: Its antigen remains unidentified.

Germline assignment: CDR1 MNHNS and CDR2 SASEGT. The V and J ends lost 1 base and 3 bases respectively, with 6 bases between them. This CDR3 is 13 amino acids long. Measured with immunoSEQ multiplex PCR; TCRdb has only the in-frame clones, and not every one. Its clone listing holds over 140,000 clones. The chain is built from TRBV6-1 and TRBJ1-2; D remains ambiguous. This TCR was recovered from an adult in good health. The specimen was peripheral blood. CDR3 residues: CASSEERHYGYTF. For the CDR3, the DNA is TGTGCCAGCAGTGAAGAGAGACACTATGGCTACACCTTC.